Described below is a single T cell receptor beta chain sequence and its context. This clone was seen more than once but under ten times. Its antigen has not been determined. No quality values exist for individual bases; no much larger clone is one base distant. Each donor gave one peripheral blood draw, roughly 110 mL on average, collected into heparinised tubes. Naive, central memory, regulatory and stem cell-like memory CD4+ T cells were sorted on a BD FACSAria II using a panel including CD45RO, CCR7, CD25, CD127, CD95 and CD27. All sorted populations exceeded 98% purity. Right away, PBMCs were isolated by Lymphoprep density gradient centrifugation and were stained directly, with no culture step. So that batch effects would be minimized, each experiment stained and sorted samples in pairs, pairing one healthy donor with one patient. This sample is part of a study of beta chain features in type 1 diabetes listed by TCRdb under 2018. In the study overall: Mean age, gender distribution, total cell number and subset yield did not differ between patients and healthy donors. In the study, TCRB repertoires of sorted circulating CD4+ T cell subsets from recently diagnosed type 1 diabetes patients were compared with those of matched healthy donors. A total of roughly 100,000,000 sorted cells were examined across all samples, and the number of cells per subset was strongly correlated with RNA yield. Naive and central memory subsets were obtained from all 30 or so donors, but regulatory and stem cell-like memory subsets were isolated from only 8 patients and 8 healthy donors.

The High Capacity cDNA Reverse Transcription Kit was used to reverse transcribe all of the isolated RNA, meaning that expressed TCRB transcripts were what got sequenced. Deep immunoSEQ sequencing was applied to naive, central memory and regulatory T cell samples, giving an average of roughly 3.3 million total reads per sample. Sorted cells were lysed in RLT buffer and RNA was extracted with DNase-treated RNeasy Micro or Mini kits, depending on cell number. Each cell subset was processed separately to prevent cross-contamination, with patient and healthy donor samples processed together. Using the immunoSEQ multiplex PCR, TCRB sequences were amplified from cDNA into 87-bp fragments spanning the CDR3 region. Sequencing of the amplicons was done on the Illumina HiSeq platform. On the study's bioinformatics: PCR bias was corrected computationally using synthetic template baselines, and reads within Hamming distance 2 were collapsed, with unmergeable singletons discarded. By aligning reads against IMGT, V, D and J genes, CDR3 length, and insertions or deletions at six rearrangement sites were assigned. Within each subset, clonotype counts were normalized to sorted cell number, after which true diversity and Gini coefficients were computed with the tcR R package. The overlap coefficient, calculated on TCRB nucleotide sequences, was used to measure repertoire sharing. Out-of-frame TCRB sequences from naive cells were analyzed to stand in for the pre-selection repertoire. TCRdb took over this immuneACCESS table, retaining in-frame rearrangements with V and J assigned. Such tables are incomplete; in checked studies, under half of the missing clones stem from an unresolved V gene, and the remainder is unexplained. The V and J calls and clone size are taken from that table; D and trimming were inferred from the DNA. The sample table records approximately 360,000 clones; 10% to 15% of these occur just once. Approximately 0.01% of the sample is in the top ten clones.

According to the germline V gene (reference sequence), CDR1 reads SEHNR and CDR2 reads FQNEAQ. V is clipped by 5 bases and J by 4 bases, and the sequence between their germline boundaries is 13 bases long. From its cysteine to its phenylalanine, the CDR3 spans 14 amino acids. Only the CDR3 part of the read is kept: 42 bases, read in frame from the first base. General study outcomes and caveats: PCR may preferentially amplify shorter templates, but because patient and control samples were amplified and corrected together, any resulting skew would affect both groups equally. Because the HLA sub-analyses included only small numbers of individuals, any influence of HLA type on TCRB rearrangement was left unresolved. Fewer insertions and more nucleotide deletions at VDJ recombination sites were observed in patients with type 1 diabetes, implying thymic rearrangement abnormalities. Type 1 diabetes patients showed a moderate but significant shortening of TCRB CDR3 length in all four CD4+ subsets. Sequencing cDNA rather than genomic DNA could over-represent highly expressing activated cells, although activation and CD3 levels did not differ between groups. The naive, central memory and regulatory TCRB repertoires appeared to resemble one another more closely among patients than among healthy donors.

This sequence was found in a woman between 18 and 30 years old with type 1 diabetes. The material sequenced was naive CD4+ T cells from blood. The cell subset or site label on this specimen signifies: true naive CD4+ T cells. This chain is built from TRBV7-9 and TRBJ2-3, and the D gene may be TRBD1, 6 bases matching. In nucleotide form, the sequence is TGTGCCAGCAGCCCGCGGACAGACTCAGATACGCAGTATTTT. Its product reads: CASSPRTDSDTQYF.